There are many counts of the clone carrying this T cell receptor (beta chain). This record belongs to a study of CD8 T cells in ankylosing spondylitis. Construction of TCR beta libraries was performed using quantitative 5'-RACE with molecular barcodes. MiXCR, applied by TCRdb to the 5' RACE reads, yields one record per CDR3 protein. This table has fewer than 25,000 distinct CDR3 sequences, under 15% appearing once. The CDR3 is 16 amino acids. Germline V gene data show CDR1 as MGHDK and CDR2 as SYGVNS. V shed 3 bases and J 4 bases; nucleotides not matched to a gene: 11. The sequence was obtained from a male donor with ankylosing spondylitis or in good health (not recorded which). This chain uses TRBV25-1 with TRBJ2-5, with 7 positions matching TRBD1. The source material was blood. DNA for the CDR3: TGTGCCAGCAGTGATCGGGACAGTAAAGATAGAGAGACCCAGTACTTC. Translation: CASSDRDSKDRETQYF.